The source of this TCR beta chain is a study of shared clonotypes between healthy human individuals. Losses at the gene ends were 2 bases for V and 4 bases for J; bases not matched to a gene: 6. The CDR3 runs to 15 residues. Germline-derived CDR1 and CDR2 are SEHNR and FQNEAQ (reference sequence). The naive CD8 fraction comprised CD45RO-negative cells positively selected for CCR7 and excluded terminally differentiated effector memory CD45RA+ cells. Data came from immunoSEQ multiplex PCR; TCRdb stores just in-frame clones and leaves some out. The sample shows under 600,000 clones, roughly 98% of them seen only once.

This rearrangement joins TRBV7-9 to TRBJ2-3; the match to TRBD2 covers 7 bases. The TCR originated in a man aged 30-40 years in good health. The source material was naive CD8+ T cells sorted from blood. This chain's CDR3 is CASSLRGGSSDTQYF. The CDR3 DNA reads TGTGCCAGCAGCTTAAGGGGCGGGAGCTCAGATACGCAGTATTTT.